These T cell receptor beta chains were read from a single sample in a study of chemoradiotherapy in HPV16-positive cancers. The table came from immunoSEQ multiplex PCR; TCRdb's copy has only in-frame clones and leaves some out. The sample records 30,000 to 35,000 clones, roughly nine tenths being singletons. Sequencing was performed on blood, taken from a patient who underwent chemoradiotherapy. These receptors originate from a human donor with HPV-associated anogenital cancer. Each CDR3 is given with its conserved first and last residue. Fields, in order: D gene, V gene, J gene, CDR3 protein. The D gene is left open where the match is weak.

NA,TRBV7-9,TRBJ2-7,CASSFESGAGEQYF
TRBD1,TRBV19,TRBJ1-2,CASRPRDRGSYGYTF
NA,TRBV2,TRBJ1-2,CASSELRGDYGYTF
TRBD2,TRBV7-2,TRBJ2-5,CASTMSPAGQETQYF
NA,TRBV5-4,TRBJ2-1,CASSLARSYNEQFF
TRBD1,TRBV19,TRBJ2-7,CASSKDRGRHEQYF
NA,TRBV6-1,TRBJ2-5,CASSYVETQYF
NA,TRBV7-2,TRBJ2-7,CASSLSYEQYF
NA,TRBV15,TRBJ1-6,CATSSSGISPLHF
TRBD2,TRBV5-4,TRBJ2-5,CASSLQAGGETQYF
TRBD2,TRBV7-8,TRBJ2-7,CASSLASGTSHYYEQYF
NA,TRBV6-5,TRBJ1-1,CASARGMNTEAFF
NA,TRBV6-5,TRBJ1-2,CASSPGQLRYGYTF
NA,TRBV7-3,TRBJ2-5,CASSLWGQGGRQETQYF
NA,TRBV27,TRBJ2-5,CASSFGQLQYF
TRBD1,TRBV7-3,TRBJ1-2,CASSLGQGEGGGYTF
TRBD2,TRBV4-1,TRBJ2-3,CASSHPGLAGGPGKTDTQYF
NA,TRBV5-1,TRBJ2-7,CASSLVGYEQYF
NA,TRBV5-4,TRBJ1-5,CASSKDIDQPQHF
NA,TRBV11-3,TRBJ2-1,CASSLDQVSEQFF
TRBD2,TRBV7-6,TRBJ2-3,CASSLARGGKTDTQYF
NA,TRBV5-1,TRBJ2-1,CASSLDRGNNEQFF
TRBD1,TRBV14,TRBJ1-2,CASGQGNYGYTF
NA,TRBV25-1,TRBJ2-1,CASGAGSNEQFF
TRBD2,TRBV7-9,TRBJ2-3,CASSFGGGTDTQYF
TRBD1,TRBV5-1,TRBJ2-3,CASSLGDRGRSDTQYF